This passage covers 13 T cell receptor beta chains from one sample sequenced in a study of cytomegalovirus exposure and HLA in healthy donors. This table comes from immunoSEQ multiplex PCR, and its TCRdb copy is limited to in-frame clones, with some not included. The table includes about 240,000 clones, approximately 83% detected once. Input material: PBMCs. All receptors derive from a woman aged 25 to 39 in good health and CMV-seropositive.

This chain links TRBV15 with TRBJ2-1, with 11 bases lining up with TRBD2. The V segment lost 4 bases and the J segment 7 bases; nucleotides outside the gene matches: 9. The CDR3 consists of 16 residues. CDR1 LNHNV and CDR2 YYDKDF come from the germline V gene (reference sequence). The CDR3 DNA is TGTGCCACCAGCACCATCACTAGCGGGAGTGAAAATGAGCAGTTCTTC. This encodes CATSTITSGSENEQFF.

The chain links TRBV5-5 to TRBJ2-7, with 9 bases aligning to TRBD1. Germline V gene data show CDR1 as SGHKS and CDR2 as YYEKEE (reference sequence). The ends lost 0 bases at V and 3 bases at J; junction bases unmatched: 1. The CDR3 is 14 residues long. CDR3 DNA: TGTGCCAGCAGCTTGGAGACAGGGGGCTACGAGCAGTACTTC. As protein: CASSLETGGYEQYF.

V gene TRBV27 combines with J gene TRBJ2-3; 7 bases are a match to TRBD2. The CDR3 runs 16 residues. Germline values: CDR1 MNHEY, CDR2 SMNVEV (reference sequence). The junction had 8 bases not matched to a gene; V was cut back by 1 base and J by 4 bases. The CDR3 bases are TGTGCCAGCAGTTTATATGGGGGAGGGCCTTCAGATACGCAGTATTTT. Amino acid sequence: CASSLYGGGPSDTQYF.

The V and J genes are TRBV5-1 and TRBJ2-2; D remains ambiguous. The CDR3 has 16 amino acids. Germline CDR1 SGHRS, CDR2 YFSETQ. The V gene lost 0 bases and the J gene lost 2 bases, with 11 bases spanning the gap. The CDR3 DNA follows: TGCGCCAGCAGCTTGGGCGTCTTCCTAAACACCGGGGAGCTGTTTTTT. This codes for CASSLGVFLNTGELFF.

V gene TRBV6-1 combines with J gene TRBJ2-7; 12 bases align to TRBD2. CDR3 length: 13 residues. V gave up 6 bases and J gave up 3 bases; unmatched junction bases: 0. CDR1 and CDR2 (germline): MNHNS, SASEGT. CDR3 nucleotide sequence: TGTGCCAGCAGGACTAGCGGGGGCTACGAGCAGTACTTC. This encodes CASRTSGGYEQYF.

The rearrangement joins TRBV11-3 to TRBJ2-1; TRBD2 matches at 7 bases. The CDR3 length is 16 residues. Germline V CDR1 and CDR2: SGHNT, YENEEA. V shed 6 bases, J shed 5 bases, and the junction held 13 bases outside the gene matches. For the CDR3, the DNA is TGTGCCAGCAGTCCTAGGGGCGGGACTATTAACAATGAGCAGTTCTTC. Amino acids: CASSPRGGTINNEQFF.

This chain joins TRBV5-1 and TRBJ2-3, with a tentative D call TRBD2 (5 bases). CDR1 is SGHRS and CDR2 is YFSETQ in the germline V gene. Trimming shortened V by 1 base and J by 4 bases, and 13 bases separated the two germline ends. The CDR3 length is 15 residues. This CDR3 reads CASSLLAIPADTQYF. The CDR3 DNA reads as TGCGCCAGCAGCTTGTTAGCGATCCCTGCAGATACGCAGTATTTT.

This chain uses TRBV18 with TRBJ1-2, with D maybe TRBD1 (6 bases). CDR3 length: 17 residues. Deletions cut 3 bases from V and 5 bases from J, with 22 bases between. Germline V gene lookup returns CDR1 KGHSH and CDR2 LQKENI. The CDR3, as DNA: TGTGCCAGCTCACCCTCCCTACAGGGTTCAACGGAGTATGGCTACACCTTC. It specifies CASSPSLQGSTEYGYTF.

The CDR3 nucleotides read TGTGCCAGCAGCTGGGACAGGAACTACGAGCAGTACTTC. This sequence encodes CASSWDRNYEQYF. The J gene is TRBJ2-7, the V gene TRBV7-9, with 8 bases lining up with TRBD1. From germline, CDR1 is SEHNR and CDR2 FQNEAQ (reference sequence). V was pared by 4 bases and J by 3 bases, with 2 bases of the junction left unmatched. The CDR3 length is 13 residues.

The chain uses TRBV5-1 and TRBJ1-2; TRBD1 matches 8 bases. CDR3 length: 14 residues. CDR1 SGHRS and CDR2 YFSETQ come from the germline V gene. The junction had 11 bases not matched to a gene; V was cut back by 7 bases and J by 6 bases. Here the CDR3 DNA reads TGCGCCAGCTCGGAAATACCGGGACAGGATGGCTACACCTTC. It is translated as CASSEIPGQDGYTF.

This chain joins TRBV30 and TRBJ2-6; TRBD1 agrees at 7 bases. CDR1 is GTSNPN and CDR2 is SVGIG in the germline V gene (reference sequence). There are 14 residues in the CDR3. J lost 2 bases, V lost 3 bases, and 1 base had no gene match. The CDR3 is CAWSQGAGANVLTF. The CDR3 coding sequence is TGTGCCTGGAGCCAGGGGGCTGGGGCCAACGTCCTGACTTTC.

The rearrangement joins TRBV7-2 to TRBJ2-1; 9 bases are shared with TRBD2. CDR1 and CDR2 from the germline V gene are SGHTA and FQGNSA. CDR3 size: 17 residues. V lost 1 base to trimming and J lost 7 bases; unmatched junction nucleotides: 11. DNA of the CDR3: TGTGCCAGCAGCTTAGAGGCCCTAGCGGGAATGGGTAATGAGCAGTTCTTC. It is translated as CASSLEALAGMGNEQFF.

V gene TRBV10-1 combines with J gene TRBJ2-1, with D possibly TRBD2 on 6 matching bases. V gave up 6 bases and J gave up 6 bases, with 18 bases separating them. The CDR3 is 15 amino acids. In germline, CDR1 is WNHNN, CDR2 SYGVQD (reference sequence). In nucleotides, the CDR3 is TGCGCCAGCAGCGCCATAGGGCTAGCGAGCAATGAGCAGTTCTTC. Amino acid sequence: CASSAIGLASNEQFF.